This is a list of T cell receptor beta chains from one sample in a study of blood T cell repertoires in COVID-19. The repertoire was sequenced with immunoSEQ multiplex PCR; TCRdb's copy has only in-frame clones and lacks some. The repertoire consists of under 250,000 clones, with almost 85% occurring once and the leading ten covering approximately 9%. The sequenced sample was PBMCs or T cells enriched from blood (not recorded which). The receptors come from a woman between 45 and 65 years old with acute COVID-19. The CDR3 runs from the conserved cysteine through the conserved F or W. Fields, in order: CDR3 protein, CDR3 DNA, clone size, V gene, J gene, D gene. D genes are given only for firm matches. A clone size is listed for some rows: how often the clone was seen (once, few, many), or a class if it is expanded.

CDR3 protein: CAGRYSSASTDTQYF; CDR3 DNA: TGTGCCGGCAGGTACTCTAGCGCTAGCACAGATACGCAGTATTTT; clone size: few; V gene: TRBV6-5; J gene: TRBJ2-3; D gene: NA
CDR3 protein: CASSQVNRGLGKLFF; CDR3 DNA: TGTGCCAGCAGCCAAGTAAACAGGGGCCTCGGAAAACTGTTTTTT; clone size: NA; V gene: TRBV3-1/TRBV3-2; J gene: TRBJ1-4; D gene: TRBD1
CDR3 protein: CASSQEVTRASEAFF; CDR3 DNA: TGTGCCAGCAGCCAGGAGGTAACCCGTGCTTCCGAAGCTTTCTTT; clone size: NA; V gene: TRBV14; J gene: TRBJ1-1; D gene: NA
CDR3 protein: CASSEGDSNYGYTF; CDR3 DNA: TGTGCCAGCAGCGAGGGGGACAGTAACTATGGCTACACCTTC; clone size: NA; V gene: TRBV9; J gene: TRBJ1-2; D gene: TRBD1
CDR3 protein: CASSPYFRDRAHEQYF; CDR3 DNA: TGTGCCAGCTCACCATATTTCCGGGACAGGGCCCACGAGCAGTACTTC; clone size: NA; V gene: TRBV18; J gene: TRBJ2-7; D gene: TRBD1
CDR3 protein: CAINRGAGEQYF; CDR3 DNA: TGTGCAATCAATCGGGGGGCAGGGGAGCAGTACTTC; clone size: NA; V gene: TRBV10-3; J gene: TRBJ2-7; D gene: NA
CDR3 protein: CASSTSSAEAFF; CDR3 DNA: TGTGCCAGCAGTACTTCTAGCGCTGAAGCTTTCTTT; clone size: NA; V gene: TRBV12-3/TRBV12-4; J gene: TRBJ1-1; D gene: NA
CDR3 protein: CASSDVGSGANVLTF; CDR3 DNA: TGTGCCAGCAGTGACGTCGGCTCTGGGGCCAACGTCCTGACTTTC; clone size: NA; V gene: TRBV6-1; J gene: TRBJ2-6; D gene: NA
CDR3 protein: CATSRGRQGGRTEAFF; CDR3 DNA: TGTGCCACCAGCAGAGGCCGGCAGGGAGGCCGTACTGAAGCTTTCTTT; clone size: NA; V gene: TRBV15; J gene: TRBJ1-1; D gene: NA
CDR3 protein: CASSQTRDRGHGYTF; CDR3 DNA: TGCGCCAGCAGCCAAACCCGGGACAGGGGCCATGGCTACACCTTC; clone size: few; V gene: TRBV4-3; J gene: TRBJ1-2; D gene: TRBD1
CDR3 protein: CASSVRTGRNTEAFF; CDR3 DNA: TGCGCCAGCAGCGTACGGACAGGAAGGAACACTGAAGCTTTCTTT; clone size: NA; V gene: TRBV4-1; J gene: TRBJ1-1; D gene: TRBD1
CDR3 protein: CASSGRDSREAFF; CDR3 DNA: TGTGCCAGCTCGGGACGGGACAGCCGTGAAGCTTTCTTT; clone size: NA; V gene: TRBV18; J gene: TRBJ1-1; D gene: TRBD1
CDR3 protein: CASSIRELNTEAFF; CDR3 DNA: TGTGCCAGTAGTATCCGGGAGCTTAACACTGAAGCTTTCTTT; clone size: NA; V gene: TRBV19; J gene: TRBJ1-1; D gene: NA
CDR3 protein: CASSQDLRRTYGYTF; CDR3 DNA: TGCGCCAGCAGCCAAGACCTGAGGAGGACTTATGGCTACACCTTC; clone size: few; V gene: TRBV4-3; J gene: TRBJ1-2; D gene: NA
CDR3 protein: CSVMNTEAFF; CDR3 DNA: TGCAGTGTAATGAACACTGAAGCTTTCTTT; clone size: NA; V gene: TRBV20-1; J gene: TRBJ1-1; D gene: NA
CDR3 protein: CASSPRTGMNTEAFF; CDR3 DNA: TGTGCCAGCAGCCCAAGGACAGGAATGAACACTGAAGCTTTCTTT; clone size: few; V gene: TRBV2; J gene: TRBJ1-1; D gene: TRBD1
CDR3 protein: CATSEGTAGYTF; CDR3 DNA: TGTGCCACCAGTGAAGGGACAGCCGGCTACACCTTC; clone size: NA; V gene: TRBV24-1; J gene: TRBJ1-2; D gene: TRBD1
CDR3 protein: CASSLAAGFNQPQHF; CDR3 DNA: TGTGCCAGCAGCTTAGCGGCAGGTTTCAATCAGCCCCAGCATTTT; clone size: NA; V gene: TRBV7-2; J gene: TRBJ1-5; D gene: NA
CDR3 protein: CASSVDPTGGLGTQYF; CDR3 DNA: TGTGCCAGCAGCGTAGATCCCACGGGGGGGCTTGGGACCCAGTACTTC; clone size: NA; V gene: TRBV9; J gene: TRBJ2-5; D gene: TRBD2
CDR3 protein: CASSRTVAYEQYF; CDR3 DNA: TGTGCCAGCAGCCGAACGGTTGCCTACGAGCAGTACTTC; clone size: NA; V gene: TRBV6-2/TRBV6-3; J gene: TRBJ2-7; D gene: NA
CDR3 protein: CASSLRDSEQYF; CDR3 DNA: TGTGCCAGCAGCCTACGGGACAGCGAGCAGTACTTC; clone size: NA; V gene: TRBV9; J gene: TRBJ2-7; D gene: TRBD1
CDR3 protein: CASSPGGLAGSSTDTQYF; CDR3 DNA: TGTGCCAGCAGCCCGGGGGGACTAGCGGGTAGCAGCACAGATACGCAGTATTTT; clone size: NA; V gene: TRBV5-4; J gene: TRBJ2-3; D gene: TRBD2
CDR3 protein: CASSFGGDGYTF; CDR3 DNA: TGTGCCAGCAGCTTTGGCGGGGATGGCTACACCTTC; clone size: NA; V gene: TRBV5-6; J gene: TRBJ1-2; D gene: NA
CDR3 protein: CAWTAFYNSPLHF; CDR3 DNA: TGTGCCTGGACCGCGTTCTATAATTCACCCCTCCACTTT; clone size: NA; V gene: TRBV30; J gene: TRBJ1-6; D gene: NA
CDR3 protein: CASSYVGQEGFF; CDR3 DNA: TGTGCCAGCAGTTACGTAGGCCAGGAGGGGTTCTTC; clone size: NA; V gene: TRBV6-2/TRBV6-3; J gene: TRBJ2-1; D gene: NA
CDR3 protein: CASSGDRDTGELFF; CDR3 DNA: TGTGCCAGCAGCGGGGACAGGGACACCGGGGAGCTGTTTTTT; clone size: NA; V gene: TRBV6-5; J gene: TRBJ2-2; D gene: TRBD1
CDR3 protein: CASSQEGHTSNQPQHF; CDR3 DNA: TGCGCCAGCAGCCAAGAGGGGCACACTAGCAATCAGCCCCAGCATTTT; clone size: NA; V gene: TRBV4-1; J gene: TRBJ1-5; D gene: NA
CDR3 protein: CASSLWTGGNQPQHF; CDR3 DNA: TGTGCCAGCAGCCTCTGGACAGGGGGCAATCAGCCCCAGCATTTT; clone size: NA; V gene: TRBV7-2; J gene: TRBJ1-5; D gene: TRBD1
CDR3 protein: CASSQDFGNTEAFF; CDR3 DNA: TGCGCCAGCAGCCAAGATTTCGGGAACACTGAAGCTTTCTTT; clone size: NA; V gene: TRBV4-3; J gene: TRBJ1-1; D gene: NA
CDR3 protein: CASSEAGGYTEAFF; CDR3 DNA: TGTGCCAGCAGTGAAGCGGGAGGGTATACTGAAGCTTTCTTT; clone size: NA; V gene: TRBV6-1; J gene: TRBJ1-1; D gene: NA
CDR3 protein: CASSTGAGDTIYF; CDR3 DNA: TGTGCCAGCTCGACAGGGGCCGGGGACACCATATATTTT; clone size: NA; V gene: TRBV18; J gene: TRBJ1-3; D gene: TRBD1
CDR3 protein: CASSQGIQPQHF; CDR3 DNA: TGTGCCAGCAGTCAGGGGATTCAGCCCCAGCATTTT; clone size: NA; V gene: TRBV12-3/TRBV12-4; J gene: TRBJ1-5; D gene: NA
CDR3 protein: CASSVEGMGSTEAFF; CDR3 DNA: TGTGCCAGCAGCGTGGAGGGGATGGGAAGCACTGAAGCTTTCTTT; clone size: NA; V gene: TRBV9; J gene: TRBJ1-1; D gene: NA
CDR3 protein: CASSSTGARYNEQFF; CDR3 DNA: TGTGCCAGCAGCTCAACAGGCGCAAGGTACAATGAGCAGTTCTTC; clone size: NA; V gene: TRBV13; J gene: TRBJ2-1; D gene: NA
CDR3 protein: CASSAGTVSNQPQHF; CDR3 DNA: TGCGCCAGCAGCGCCGGGACAGTATCTAATCAGCCCCAGCATTTT; clone size: NA; V gene: TRBV5-1; J gene: TRBJ1-5; D gene: TRBD1
CDR3 protein: CASSATSGRKSPLHF; CDR3 DNA: TGTGCCAGCTCAGCCACTTCAGGGCGAAAATCACCCCTCCACTTT; clone size: once; V gene: TRBV18; J gene: TRBJ1-6; D gene: NA
CDR3 protein: CASSPNGGQGYHGYTF; CDR3 DNA: TGTGCCAGCAGCCCCAATGGGGGACAGGGGTATCATGGCTACACCTTC; clone size: NA; V gene: TRBV11-2; J gene: TRBJ1-2; D gene: TRBD1
CDR3 protein: CASSGQIGSSEQFF; CDR3 DNA: TGTGCCAGTAGTGGACAGATAGGTTCGAGTGAGCAGTTCTTC; clone size: NA; V gene: TRBV19; J gene: TRBJ2-1; D gene: NA
CDR3 protein: CASSLAQGTNNSPLHF; CDR3 DNA: TGCGCCAGCAGCTTGGCGCAGGGCACAAATAATTCACCCCTCCACTTT; clone size: once; V gene: TRBV5-1; J gene: TRBJ1-6; D gene: NA
CDR3 protein: CASSPGEGTEAFF; CDR3 DNA: TGTGCCAGCTCACCAGGGGAGGGCACTGAAGCTTTCTTT; clone size: NA; V gene: TRBV18; J gene: TRBJ1-1; D gene: NA
CDR3 protein: CAISESGTGGRGYTF; CDR3 DNA: TGTGCCATCAGTGAGTCCGGGACAGGGGGCCGGGGCTACACCTTC; clone size: NA; V gene: TRBV10-3; J gene: TRBJ1-2; D gene: TRBD1
CDR3 protein: CASGLVTGFNEQFF; CDR3 DNA: TGTGCTAGTGGTTTGGTAACGGGGTTCAATGAGCAGTTCTTC; clone size: NA; V gene: TRBV12-5; J gene: TRBJ2-1; D gene: NA
CDR3 protein: CASSLQGVHEKLFF; CDR3 DNA: TGTGCCAGCAGTCTACAGGGGGTCCATGAAAAACTGTTTTTT; clone size: NA; V gene: TRBV5-4; J gene: TRBJ1-4; D gene: TRBD1
CDR3 protein: CASGSGGRQETQYF; CDR3 DNA: TGTGCCAGCGGCAGCGGGGGGCGCCAAGAGACCCAGTACTTC; clone size: NA; V gene: TRBV18; J gene: TRBJ2-5; D gene: TRBD2
CDR3 protein: CASRISGGHTGELFF; CDR3 DNA: TGTGCCAGCAGAATTAGCGGGGGGCACACCGGGGAGCTGTTTTTT; clone size: NA; V gene: TRBV5-4; J gene: TRBJ2-2; D gene: TRBD2
CDR3 protein: CASSYETVNYEQYF; CDR3 DNA: TGTGCCAGCAGCTATGAGACAGTTAACTACGAGCAGTACTTC; clone size: NA; V gene: TRBV11-1; J gene: TRBJ2-7; D gene: NA
CDR3 protein: CASSKASGRGYNEQFF; CDR3 DNA: TGTGCCAGCAGCAAGGCCTCAGGCAGGGGTTACAATGAGCAGTTCTTC; clone size: once; V gene: TRBV6-2/TRBV6-3; J gene: TRBJ2-1; D gene: NA
CDR3 protein: CASSSVAGDNSPLHF; CDR3 DNA: TGTGCCAGCAGCTCCGTGGCAGGGGATAATTCACCCCTCCACTTT; clone size: NA; V gene: TRBV11-2; J gene: TRBJ1-6; D gene: NA
CDR3 protein: CASSEAPGQGYEAFF; CDR3 DNA: TGTGCCAGCAGTGAAGCTCCGGGACAGGGATATGAAGCTTTCTTT; clone size: NA; V gene: TRBV2; J gene: TRBJ1-1; D gene: TRBD1
CDR3 protein: CASSLRGRVANYGYTF; CDR3 DNA: TGTGCCAGCAGCTTAAGGGGGAGGGTAGCTAACTATGGCTACACCTTC; clone size: NA; V gene: TRBV5-4; J gene: TRBJ1-2; D gene: NA
CDR3 protein: CASDRGTDTQYF; CDR3 DNA: TGTGCCAGCGACAGGGGAACAGATACGCAGTATTTT; clone size: NA; V gene: TRBV7-9; J gene: TRBJ2-3; D gene: TRBD1
CDR3 protein: CASSSTDSNQPQHF; CDR3 DNA: TGTGCCAGCAGTTCGACAGATAGCAATCAGCCCCAGCATTTT; clone size: few; V gene: TRBV9; J gene: TRBJ1-5; D gene: NA
CDR3 protein: CASRDIPNQPQHF; CDR3 DNA: TGTGCCAGCAGAGACATACCCAATCAGCCCCAGCATTTT; clone size: few; V gene: TRBV2; J gene: TRBJ1-5; D gene: NA
CDR3 protein: CASNQGVETQYF; CDR3 DNA: TGTGCCAGCAACCAGGGGGTTGAGACCCAGTACTTC; clone size: few; V gene: TRBV6-5; J gene: TRBJ2-5; D gene: TRBD1
CDR3 protein: CASHLGLYEAFF; CDR3 DNA: TGTGCCTCCCACTTGGGCCTCTATGAAGCTTTCTTT; clone size: NA; V gene: TRBV30; J gene: TRBJ1-1; D gene: NA
CDR3 protein: CASSSGDQETQYF; CDR3 DNA: TGTGCCAGTAGTTCCGGGGACCAAGAGACCCAGTACTTC; clone size: NA; V gene: TRBV19; J gene: TRBJ2-5; D gene: NA
CDR3 protein: CASTTVMNTEAFF; CDR3 DNA: TGTGCCAGTACTACAGTCATGAACACTGAAGCTTTCTTT; clone size: NA; V gene: TRBV19; J gene: TRBJ1-1; D gene: NA
CDR3 protein: CAISESVGQVGNTIYF; CDR3 DNA: TGTGCCATCAGTGAGTCCGTGGGGCAGGTTGGAAACACCATATATTTT; clone size: once; V gene: TRBV10-3; J gene: TRBJ1-3; D gene: NA
CDR3 protein: CAIGGETGGTDTQYF; CDR3 DNA: TGTGCCATTGGGGGTGAGACAGGGGGTACAGATACGCAGTATTTT; clone size: NA; V gene: TRBV10-3; J gene: TRBJ2-3; D gene: TRBD1
CDR3 protein: CASSPQAQANSPLHF; CDR3 DNA: TGTGCCAGCTCACCACAGGCCCAGGCCAATTCACCCCTCCACTTT; clone size: NA; V gene: TRBV18; J gene: TRBJ1-6; D gene: NA